This T cell receptor (beta chain) was sequenced in a study of spatial heterogeneity in lung cancer. Study-wide findings and caveats: Numbers of ubiquitous and regional expanded TCRs tracked ubiquitous and regional nonsynonymous mutation counts, respectively. The number of expanded tumor alpha and beta chains correlated with mutation number. Alpha and beta chain coverage of tumor T cells was estimated at about 7.4% and 14%, respectively.

This clonotype was observed at least ten times. Its target is not known. TCRdb used MiXCR to reprocess the 5' RACE reads, holding one entry per CDR3 protein. The sample contains over 25,000 distinct CDR3 sequences, approximately 7.7% of which appear only once. As for time point: sample taken at primary tumor resection. The donors comprised around 72 untreated early-stage non-small cell lung cancer patients. The clonotype was recovered from a male donor with early-stage non-small cell lung cancer. The source was lung tumor tissue, collected at surgery.

CDR3 protein: CASKPQRSGNTIYF. The CDR3 DNA reads as TGTGCCAGCAAACCACAGCGCTCTGGAAACACCATATATTTT. The V gene is TRBV6-1, the J gene TRBJ1-3; D is unclear. The germline V gene has CDR1 MNHNS and CDR2 SASEGT. V lost 7 bases and J lost 0, with 10 bases in between. This CDR3 has 14 amino acids.